This is a list of T cell receptor beta chains from one sample in a study of cytomegalovirus exposure and HLA in healthy donors. The data were produced by immunoSEQ multiplex PCR, yet TCRdb's version contains in-frame clones alone and is incomplete. The sample holds over 95,000 clones, 82% seen once. The sample consisted of PBMCs. All receptors come from a woman aged 18-30 years in good health and CMV-seronegative. Both conserved end residues are part of each CDR3. D genes are given only for firm matches. A row's size may be missing; if present it is once, few, many or a size class.

abundance: -; j_gene: TRBJ2-7; len: 15; v_gene: TRBV6-1; d_gene: TRBD1; CDR3nt: TGTGCCAGCAGTGACCTCCGGGACAGGGGTAGGGAGCAGTACTTC; CDR3aa: CASSDLRDRGREQYF
abundance: few; j_gene: TRBJ2-2; len: 14; v_gene: TRBV28; d_gene: -; CDR3nt: TGTGCCAGCAGTTTGGAGACAGACGCCGGGGAGCTGTTTTTT; CDR3aa: CASSLETDAGELFF
abundance: -; j_gene: TRBJ1-4; len: 15; v_gene: TRBV2; d_gene: -; CDR3nt: TGTGCCAGCATCCCGCCAGGGGTGATTAATGAAAAACTGTTTTTT; CDR3aa: CASIPPGVINEKLFF
abundance: few; j_gene: TRBJ1-6; len: 13; v_gene: TRBV6-5; d_gene: -; CDR3nt: TGTGCCAGCAGTTCGTACGGGGAAGGAGCCCTCCACTTT; CDR3aa: CASSSYGEGALHF
abundance: -; j_gene: TRBJ2-7; len: 14; v_gene: TRBV2; d_gene: TRBD1; CDR3nt: TGTGCCAGCAGCGACAGGGGGGGTTTCTACGAGCAGTACTTC; CDR3aa: CASSDRGGFYEQYF
abundance: few; j_gene: TRBJ1-1; len: 14; v_gene: TRBV6-5; d_gene: -; CDR3nt: TGTGCCAGCAGTTACTCACTACAGGGAACTGAAGCTTTCTTT; CDR3aa: CASSYSLQGTEAFF
abundance: -; j_gene: TRBJ1-6; len: 15; v_gene: TRBV15; d_gene: -; CDR3nt: TGTGCCACCAGCGTAAGACAGGCAGTCAATTCACCCCTCCACTTT; CDR3aa: CATSVRQAVNSPLHF
abundance: once; j_gene: TRBJ2-3; len: 15; v_gene: TRBV28; d_gene: TRBD2; CDR3nt: TGTGCCACACGAGGACTAGCGGGGGGTGCGGGTACGCAGTATTTT; CDR3aa: CATRGLAGGAGTQYF
abundance: -; j_gene: TRBJ1-1; len: 13; v_gene: TRBV11-2; d_gene: -; CDR3nt: TGTGCCAGCAGCTTAGCTAGATCGGCTGAAGCTTTCTTT; CDR3aa: CASSLARSAEAFF
abundance: -; j_gene: TRBJ2-5; len: 15; v_gene: TRBV7-2; d_gene: TRBD2; CDR3nt: TGTGCCAGCAGCGCAACTAGCGGCCCGGCAGAGACCCAGTACTTC; CDR3aa: CASSATSGPAETQYF
abundance: few; j_gene: TRBJ1-6; len: 14; v_gene: TRBV10-3; d_gene: -; CDR3nt: TGTGCCATCAGGGACCGGGAGGATAATTCACCCCTCCACTTT; CDR3aa: CAIRDREDNSPLHF
abundance: -; j_gene: TRBJ2-3; len: 18; v_gene: TRBV11-3; d_gene: TRBD2; CDR3nt: TGTGCCAGCAGCTCAAACCCCTTAGCGGGGACTAGCACAGATACGCAGTATTTT; CDR3aa: CASSSNPLAGTSTDTQYF
abundance: -; j_gene: TRBJ1-1; len: 10; v_gene: TRBV6-4; d_gene: -; CDR3nt: TGTGCCAGGGGGACTATTGAAGCTTTCTTT; CDR3aa: CARGTIEAFF
abundance: -; j_gene: TRBJ2-7; len: 13; v_gene: TRBV10-3; d_gene: TRBD1; CDR3nt: TGTGCCAGCCGGGACAGGGGACCTTACGAGCAGTACTTC; CDR3aa: CASRDRGPYEQYF
abundance: -; j_gene: TRBJ1-1; len: 14; v_gene: TRBV15; d_gene: TRBD1; CDR3nt: TGTGCCACCAGCAACAACAGGGGTGACACTGAAGCTTTCTTT; CDR3aa: CATSNNRGDTEAFF
abundance: -; j_gene: TRBJ1-5; len: 14; v_gene: TRBV28; d_gene: -; CDR3nt: TGTGCCAGCAGACCCGACAGGAGCAATCAGCCCCAGCATTTT; CDR3aa: CASRPDRSNQPQHF
abundance: -; j_gene: TRBJ2-3; len: 15; v_gene: TRBV18; d_gene: TRBD1; CDR3nt: TGTGCCAGCTCACCGGGACAGGGGAGCACAGATACGCAGTATTTT; CDR3aa: CASSPGQGSTDTQYF
abundance: medium-sized; j_gene: TRBJ1-2; len: 13; v_gene: TRBV6-4; d_gene: -; CDR3nt: TGTGCCAGCAGTGCGACAGGATCGAGTGGCTACACCTTC; CDR3aa: CASSATGSSGYTF
abundance: -; j_gene: TRBJ2-3; len: 15; v_gene: TRBV7-2; d_gene: TRBD2; CDR3nt: TGTGCCAGCATGAAGAGCGGGGGGAGTCCGCATACGCAGTATTTT; CDR3aa: CASMKSGGSPHTQYF
abundance: -; j_gene: TRBJ1-1; len: 14; v_gene: TRBV5-6; d_gene: -; CDR3nt: TGTGCCAGCAGCTTTATACAGCCGAACACTGAAGCTTTCTTT; CDR3aa: CASSFIQPNTEAFF
abundance: -; j_gene: TRBJ1-6; len: 16; v_gene: TRBV25-1; d_gene: TRBD1; CDR3nt: TGTGCCAGCAGTGCCCCTATTGGACAGGGCAATTCACCCCTCCACTTT; CDR3aa: CASSAPIGQGNSPLHF
abundance: -; j_gene: TRBJ1-2; len: 18; v_gene: TRBV6-1; d_gene: TRBD1; CDR3nt: TGTGCCAGCAGTGCCCAAAGGGACAGCGTCTATGGTCCATATGGCTACACCTTC; CDR3aa: CASSAQRDSVYGPYGYTF
abundance: -; j_gene: TRBJ1-1; len: 15; v_gene: TRBV11-3; d_gene: -; CDR3nt: TGTGCCAGCAGCTTAAGTGGAGACCTCAACACTGAAGCTTTCTTT; CDR3aa: CASSLSGDLNTEAFF
abundance: -; j_gene: TRBJ2-7; len: 13; v_gene: TRBV28; d_gene: -; CDR3nt: TGTGCCAGCAGTCCGACTAGAAACTACGAGCAGTACTTC; CDR3aa: CASSPTRNYEQYF
abundance: -; j_gene: TRBJ2-7; len: 12; v_gene: TRBV29-1; d_gene: TRBD1; CDR3nt: TGCAGCGTTAGACAGGGCATCTACGAGCAGTACTTC; CDR3aa: CSVRQGIYEQYF
abundance: few; j_gene: TRBJ2-4; len: 15; v_gene: TRBV6-6; d_gene: TRBD2; CDR3nt: TGTGCCACCTCGGACGGGGGAGGGGCCAAAAACATTCAGTACTTC; CDR3aa: CATSDGGGAKNIQYF
abundance: -; j_gene: TRBJ1-3; len: 14; v_gene: TRBV7-7; d_gene: -; CDR3nt: TGTGCCAGCAGCTCGACAGTCTCTGGAAACACCATATATTTT; CDR3aa: CASSSTVSGNTIYF
abundance: -; j_gene: TRBJ2-3; len: 15; v_gene: TRBV6-1; d_gene: TRBD2; CDR3nt: TGTGCCAGCAGACAGACTAGCGGGAGCCCAGATACGCAGTATTTT; CDR3aa: CASRQTSGSPDTQYF
abundance: -; j_gene: TRBJ1-2; len: 13; v_gene: TRBV9; d_gene: -; CDR3nt: TGTGCCAGCAGCGTAGCCCTTATCTCCGGCTACACCTTC; CDR3aa: CASSVALISGYTF
abundance: -; j_gene: TRBJ1-1; len: 12; v_gene: TRBV28; d_gene: -; CDR3nt: TGTGCCAGCAGTTTATGGGCAGGGGAAGCTTTCTTT; CDR3aa: CASSLWAGEAFF
abundance: few; j_gene: TRBJ2-1; len: 16; v_gene: TRBV4-3; d_gene: TRBD2; CDR3nt: TGCGCCAGCAGCCTGTCCGGACTAGCGGAGACCGATGAGCAGTTCTTC; CDR3aa: CASSLSGLAETDEQFF
abundance: -; j_gene: TRBJ2-1; len: 15; v_gene: TRBV5-1; d_gene: TRBD2; CDR3nt: TGCGCCAGCGTCATGGGGACTAGCGGGTACAATGAGCAGTTCTTC; CDR3aa: CASVMGTSGYNEQFF
abundance: -; j_gene: TRBJ2-6; len: 16; v_gene: TRBV19; d_gene: TRBD2; CDR3nt: TGTGCCAGTGCGGGGGGGTATACCTCTGGGGCCAACGTCCTGACTTTC; CDR3aa: CASAGGYTSGANVLTF
abundance: -; j_gene: TRBJ1-5; len: 13; v_gene: TRBV30; d_gene: -; CDR3nt: TGTGCCTGGGGTCCGGTAAGCAATCAGCCCCAGCATTTT; CDR3aa: CAWGPVSNQPQHF
abundance: few; j_gene: TRBJ1-1; len: 16; v_gene: TRBV21-1; d_gene: -; CDR3nt: TGTGCCAGCAGCAAAGACAGCCTCTCCTTGAACACTGAAGCTTTCTTT; CDR3aa: CASSKDSLSLNTEAFF
abundance: -; j_gene: TRBJ1-2; len: 13; v_gene: TRBV15; d_gene: -; CDR3nt: TGTGCCACTAATAAAGCGGGGAACTATGGCTACACCTTC; CDR3aa: CATNKAGNYGYTF
abundance: -; j_gene: TRBJ1-2; len: 13; v_gene: TRBV7-2; d_gene: -; CDR3nt: TGTGCCAGCAGGAGGACAGCGGGGAATGGCTACACCTTC; CDR3aa: CASRRTAGNGYTF
abundance: -; j_gene: TRBJ2-2; len: 16; v_gene: TRBV11-3; d_gene: TRBD2; CDR3nt: TGTGCCAGCAGCTCGGGGACTAGCGGGCGGCTCGGGGAGCTGTTTTTT; CDR3aa: CASSSGTSGRLGELFF
abundance: -; j_gene: TRBJ2-1; len: 16; v_gene: TRBV5-4; d_gene: TRBD2; CDR3nt: TGTGCCAGCAGCTTGTTTTCGCGGGGGTTCTACAATGAGCAGTTCTTC; CDR3aa: CASSLFSRGFYNEQFF
abundance: -; j_gene: TRBJ1-5; len: 15; v_gene: TRBV5-5; d_gene: TRBD1; CDR3nt: TGTGCCAGCAGCCAGGGGACAGGGGGCTATCAGCCCCAGCATTTT; CDR3aa: CASSQGTGGYQPQHF
abundance: -; j_gene: TRBJ1-3; len: 14; v_gene: TRBV5-1; d_gene: -; CDR3nt: TGCGCCAGCAGCTTAGACTTTTCTGGAAACACCATATATTTT; CDR3aa: CASSLDFSGNTIYF
abundance: -; j_gene: TRBJ2-1; len: 16; v_gene: TRBV5-1; d_gene: TRBD2; CDR3nt: TGCGCCAGCAGCTACACTAGCGGGGGGGCCTACAATGAGCAGTTCTTC; CDR3aa: CASSYTSGGAYNEQFF
abundance: -; j_gene: TRBJ1-1; len: 14; v_gene: TRBV13; d_gene: -; CDR3nt: TGTGCCAGCAGCTTAGGACAGGGGAACACTGAAGCTTTCTTT; CDR3aa: CASSLGQGNTEAFF
abundance: -; j_gene: TRBJ1-6; len: 16; v_gene: TRBV5-1; d_gene: TRBD1; CDR3nt: TGCGCCAGCAGCTTGGCTCTTCGACAGGGGAACTCACCCCTCCACTTT; CDR3aa: CASSLALRQGNSPLHF